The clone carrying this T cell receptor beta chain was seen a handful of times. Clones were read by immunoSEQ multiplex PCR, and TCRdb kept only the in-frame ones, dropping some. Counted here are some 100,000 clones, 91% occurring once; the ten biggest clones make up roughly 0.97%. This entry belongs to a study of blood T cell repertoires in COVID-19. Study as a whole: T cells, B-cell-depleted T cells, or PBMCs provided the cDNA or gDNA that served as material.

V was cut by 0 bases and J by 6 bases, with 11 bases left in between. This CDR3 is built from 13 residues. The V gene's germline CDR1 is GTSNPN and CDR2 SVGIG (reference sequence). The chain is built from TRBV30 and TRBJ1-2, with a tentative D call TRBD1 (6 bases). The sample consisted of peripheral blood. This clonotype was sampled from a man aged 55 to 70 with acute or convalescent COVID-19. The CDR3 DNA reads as TGTGCCTGGAGTGTACAGGGAATCCATGGCTACACCTTC. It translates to CAWSVQGIHGYTF.